The rows below give T cell receptor beta chains drawn from one sample of a study of blood T cell repertoires in COVID-19. Some clones are missing from TCRdb's copy, which holds only in-frame ones; the method was immunoSEQ multiplex PCR. The profile shows around 63,000 clones, over 75% of them singletons. The specimen was peripheral blood. These receptors were taken from a man between 45 and 60 years old with active COVID-19. Each CDR3 is given with its conserved first and last residue. D genes are given only for firm matches.

TRBV6-5	NA	TRBJ1-1	TGTGCCAGCAGTCGTACGGGGGGGGCAAACACTGAAGCTTTCTTT	CASSRTGGANTEAFF
TRBV4-2	TRBD2	TRBJ2-3	TGTGCCAGCAGCCAAGATACTGCTAGCGGGGGGGCTACAGATACGCAGTATTTT	CASSQDTASGGATDTQYF
TRBV5-1	NA	TRBJ2-5	TGCGCCAGCAGCTTGACAGGGTTACTAGCGCAGACCCAGTACTTC	CASSLTGLLAQTQYF
TRBV6-5	TRBD1	TRBJ1-4	TGTGCCAGCAGAGGGCAGACAGGGACGAACGAAAAACTGTTTTTT	CASRGQTGTNEKLFF
TRBV5-5	NA	TRBJ1-6	TGTGCCAGCAGCCCCGGACTTAATTCACCCCTCCACTTT	CASSPGLNSPLHF
TRBV4-1	NA	TRBJ1-6	TGCGCCAGCAGCCTCCTCTCTGAGACACCCCTCCACTTT	CASSLLSETPLHF
TRBV27	NA	TRBJ1-3	TGTGCCAGCAGTTTCGGCAGGGCCGGGAACACCATATATTTT	CASSFGRAGNTIYF
TRBV6-6	TRBD1	TRBJ2-2	TGTGCCAGCAGCCGAGGACAGGGGAACACCGGGGAGCTGTTTTTT	CASSRGQGNTGELFF
TRBV14	TRBD1	TRBJ2-3	TGTGCCAGCACCTCAGCCGGGACAGGGAGCGGAGGTACGCAGTATTTT	CASTSAGTGSGGTQYF
TRBV3-1/TRBV3-2	NA	TRBJ1-1	TGTGCCAGCAGCCAGGGGAGCACTGAAGCTTTCTTT	CASSQGSTEAFF
TRBV18	NA	TRBJ1-4	TGTGCCAGCTCACCAGTGGGGCAAACGAATGAAAAACTGTTTTTT	CASSPVGQTNEKLFF
TRBV6-5	TRBD1	TRBJ2-7	TGTGCCAGCAGTTTCCGGGACAGAGGGATCTACGAGCAGTACTTC	CASSFRDRGIYEQYF